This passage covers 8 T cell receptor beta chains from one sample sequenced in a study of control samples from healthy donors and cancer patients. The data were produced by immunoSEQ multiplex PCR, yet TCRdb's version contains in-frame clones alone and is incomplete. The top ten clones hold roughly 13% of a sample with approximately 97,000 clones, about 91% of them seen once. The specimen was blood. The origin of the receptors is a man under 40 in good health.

CDR3 nucleotide sequence: TGTGCCAGCAGTTACTCGTCCCCGATTTACAATGAGCAGTTCTTC. It translates to CASSYSSPIYNEQFF. V usage is TRBV27 and J usage is TRBJ2-1; no definite D call. The CDR3 sequence is 15 residues long. From germline, CDR1 is MNHEY and CDR2 SMNVEV (reference sequence). Trimming took off 4 bases at V and 4 bases at J, with 14 bases between the two ends.

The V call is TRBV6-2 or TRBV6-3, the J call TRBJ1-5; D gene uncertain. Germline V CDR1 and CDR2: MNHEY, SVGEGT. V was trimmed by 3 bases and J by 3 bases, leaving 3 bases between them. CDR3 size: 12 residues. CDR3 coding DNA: TGTGCCAGCAGTTATTTCAATCAGCCCCAGCATTTT. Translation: CASSYFNQPQHF.

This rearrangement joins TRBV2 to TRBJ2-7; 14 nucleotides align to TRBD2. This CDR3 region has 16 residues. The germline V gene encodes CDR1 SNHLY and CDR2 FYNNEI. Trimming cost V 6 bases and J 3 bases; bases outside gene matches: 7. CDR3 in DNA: TGTGCCAGCAGACCAACGGGGACTAGCGGGAGCTACGAGCAGTACTTC. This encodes CASRPTGTSGSYEQYF.

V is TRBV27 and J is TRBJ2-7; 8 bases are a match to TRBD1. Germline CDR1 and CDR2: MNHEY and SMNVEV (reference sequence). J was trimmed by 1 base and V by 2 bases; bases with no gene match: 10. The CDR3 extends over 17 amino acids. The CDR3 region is CASSLVRSYRGSYEQYF. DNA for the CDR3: TGTGCCAGCAGTTTAGTCCGGAGCTACAGGGGGTCCTACGAGCAGTACTTC.

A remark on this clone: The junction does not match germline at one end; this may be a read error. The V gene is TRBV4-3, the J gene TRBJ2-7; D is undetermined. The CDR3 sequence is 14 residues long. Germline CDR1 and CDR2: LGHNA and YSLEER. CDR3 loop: CASSQGLDDPERYF. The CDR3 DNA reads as TGCGCCAGCAGCCAAGGGTTGGACGACCCCGAGCGGTACTTC.

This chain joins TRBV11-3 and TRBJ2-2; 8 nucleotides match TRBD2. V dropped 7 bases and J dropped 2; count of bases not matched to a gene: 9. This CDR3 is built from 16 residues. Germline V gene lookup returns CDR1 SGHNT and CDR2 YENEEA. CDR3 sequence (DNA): TGTGCCAGCAAACCCTGGACTAGCAATAACACCGGGGAGCTGTTTTTT. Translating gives CASKPWTSNNTGELFF.

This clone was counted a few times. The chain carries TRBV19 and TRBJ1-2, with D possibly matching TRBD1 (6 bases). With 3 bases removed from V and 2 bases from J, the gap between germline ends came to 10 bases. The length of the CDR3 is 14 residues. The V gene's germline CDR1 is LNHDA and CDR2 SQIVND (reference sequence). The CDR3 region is CASSIGTGNYGYTF. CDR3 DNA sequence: TGTGCCAGTAGTATTGGAACAGGGAACTATGGCTACACCTTC.

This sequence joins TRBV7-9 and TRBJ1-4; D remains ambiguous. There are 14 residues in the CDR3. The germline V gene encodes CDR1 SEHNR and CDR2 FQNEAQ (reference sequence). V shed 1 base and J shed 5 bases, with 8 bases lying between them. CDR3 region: CASSLVSANEKLFF. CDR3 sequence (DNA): TGTGCCAGCAGCTTAGTGTCAGCCAATGAAAAACTGTTTTTT.